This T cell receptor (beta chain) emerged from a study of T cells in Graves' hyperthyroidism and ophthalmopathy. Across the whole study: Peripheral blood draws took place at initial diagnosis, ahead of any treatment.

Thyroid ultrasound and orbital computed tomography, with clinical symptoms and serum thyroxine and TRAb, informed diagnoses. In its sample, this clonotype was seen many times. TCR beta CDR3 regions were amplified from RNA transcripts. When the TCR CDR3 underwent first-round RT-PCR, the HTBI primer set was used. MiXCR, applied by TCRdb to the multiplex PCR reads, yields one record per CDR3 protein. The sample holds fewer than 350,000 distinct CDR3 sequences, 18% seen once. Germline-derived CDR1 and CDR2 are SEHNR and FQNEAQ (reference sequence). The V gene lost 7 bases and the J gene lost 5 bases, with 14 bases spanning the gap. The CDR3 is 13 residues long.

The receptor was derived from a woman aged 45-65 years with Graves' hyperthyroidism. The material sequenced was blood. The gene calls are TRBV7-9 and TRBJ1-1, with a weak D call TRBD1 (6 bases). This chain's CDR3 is CASTVGAETEAFF. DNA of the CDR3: TGTGCCAGCACCGTGGGGGCCGAGACTGAAGCTTTCTTT.